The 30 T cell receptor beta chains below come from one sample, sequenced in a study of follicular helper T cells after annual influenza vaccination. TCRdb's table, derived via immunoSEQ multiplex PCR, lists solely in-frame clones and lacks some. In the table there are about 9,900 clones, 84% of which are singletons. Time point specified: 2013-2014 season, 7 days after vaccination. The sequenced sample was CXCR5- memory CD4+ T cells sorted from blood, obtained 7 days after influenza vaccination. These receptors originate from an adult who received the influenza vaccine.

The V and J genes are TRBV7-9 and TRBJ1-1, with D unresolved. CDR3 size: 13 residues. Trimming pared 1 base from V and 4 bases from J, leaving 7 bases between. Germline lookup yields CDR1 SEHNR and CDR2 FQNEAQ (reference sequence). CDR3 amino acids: CASSLEEGTEAFF. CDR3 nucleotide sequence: TGTGCCAGCAGCTTAGAGGAGGGCACTGAAGCTTTCTTT.

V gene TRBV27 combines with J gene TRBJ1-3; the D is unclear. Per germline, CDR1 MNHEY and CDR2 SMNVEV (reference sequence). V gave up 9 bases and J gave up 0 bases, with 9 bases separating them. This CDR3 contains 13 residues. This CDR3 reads CASRRHSGNTIYF. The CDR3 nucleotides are TGTGCCAGTAGGCGCCACTCTGGAAACACCATATATTTT.

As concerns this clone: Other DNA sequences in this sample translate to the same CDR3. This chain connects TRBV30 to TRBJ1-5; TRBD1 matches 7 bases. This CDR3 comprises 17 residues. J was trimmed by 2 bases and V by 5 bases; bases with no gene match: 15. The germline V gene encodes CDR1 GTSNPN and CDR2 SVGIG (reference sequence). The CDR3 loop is CAWRPGGGAGGNQPQHF. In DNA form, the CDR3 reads TGTGCCTGGCGGCCGGGAGGGGGCGCGGGGGGCAATCAGCCCCAGCATTTT. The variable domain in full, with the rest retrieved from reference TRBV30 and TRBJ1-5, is SQTIHQWPATLVQPVGSPLSLECTVEGTSNPNLYWYRQAAGRGLQLLFYSVGIGQISSEVPQNLSASRPQDRQFILSSKKLLLSDSGFYLCAWRPGGGAGGNQPQHFGDGTRLSIL.

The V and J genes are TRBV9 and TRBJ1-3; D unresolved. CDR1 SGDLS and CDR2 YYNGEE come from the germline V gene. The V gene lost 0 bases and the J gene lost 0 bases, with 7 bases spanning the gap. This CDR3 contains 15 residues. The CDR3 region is CASSVDPNSGNTIYF. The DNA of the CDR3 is TGTGCCAGCAGCGTAGACCCCAACTCTGGAAACACCATATATTTT.

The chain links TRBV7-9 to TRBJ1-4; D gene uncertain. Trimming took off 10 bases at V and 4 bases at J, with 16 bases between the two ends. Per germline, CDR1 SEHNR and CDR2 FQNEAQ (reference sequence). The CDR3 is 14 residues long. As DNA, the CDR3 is TGTGCCATCCCCGCTGGCTCGGATAATGAAAAACTGTTTTTT. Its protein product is CAIPAGSDNEKLFF. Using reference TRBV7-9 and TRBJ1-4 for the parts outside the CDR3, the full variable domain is DTGVSQNPRHKITKRGQNVTFRCDPISEHNRLYWYRQTLGQGPEFLTYFQNEAQLEKSRLLSDRFSAERPKGSFSTLEIQRTEQGDSAMYLCAIPAGSDNEKLFFGSGTQLSVL.

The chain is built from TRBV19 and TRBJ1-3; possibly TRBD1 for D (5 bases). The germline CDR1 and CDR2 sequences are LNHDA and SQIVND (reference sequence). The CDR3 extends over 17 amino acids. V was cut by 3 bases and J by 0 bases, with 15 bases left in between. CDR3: CASSISDMLSSGNTIYF. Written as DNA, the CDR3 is TGTGCCAGTAGTATCTCGGACATGCTGAGCTCTGGAAACACCATATATTTT.

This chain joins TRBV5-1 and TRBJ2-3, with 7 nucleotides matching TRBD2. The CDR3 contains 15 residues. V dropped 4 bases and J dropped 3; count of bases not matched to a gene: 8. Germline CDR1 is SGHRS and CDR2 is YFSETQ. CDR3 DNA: TGCGCCAGCAGCCAAACAGCGGGAAGGACAGATACGCAGTATTTT. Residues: CASSQTAGRTDTQYF.

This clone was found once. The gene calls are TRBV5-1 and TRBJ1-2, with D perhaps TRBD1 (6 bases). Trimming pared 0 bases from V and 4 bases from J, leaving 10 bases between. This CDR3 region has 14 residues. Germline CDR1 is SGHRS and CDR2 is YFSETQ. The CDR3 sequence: CASSLGQAGYGYTF. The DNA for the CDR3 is TGCGCCAGCAGCTTGGGACAGGCGGGCTATGGCTACACCTTC. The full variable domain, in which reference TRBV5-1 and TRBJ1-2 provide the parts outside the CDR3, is KAGVTQTPRYLIKTRGQQVTLSCSPISGHRSVSWYQQTPGQGLQFLFEYFSETQRNKGNFPGRFSGRQFSNSRSEMNVSTLELGDSALYLCASSLGQAGYGYTFGSGTRLTVV.

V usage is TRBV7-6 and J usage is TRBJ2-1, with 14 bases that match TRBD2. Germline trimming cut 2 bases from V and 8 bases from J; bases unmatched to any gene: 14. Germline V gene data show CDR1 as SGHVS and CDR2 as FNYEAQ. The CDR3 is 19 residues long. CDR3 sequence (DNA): TGTGCCAGCAGCTTACAGACTAGCGGGAGGGCTGGGCGGAGGGATGAGCAGTTCTTC. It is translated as CASSLQTSGRAGRRDEQFF.

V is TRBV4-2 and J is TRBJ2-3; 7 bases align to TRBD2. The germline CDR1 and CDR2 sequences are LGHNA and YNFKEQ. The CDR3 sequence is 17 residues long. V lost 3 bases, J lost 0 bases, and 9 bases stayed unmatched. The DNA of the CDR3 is TGTGCCAGCAGCCACCCCACTAGCGCCCTTAGCACAGATACGCAGTATTTT. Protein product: CASSHPTSALSTDTQYF.

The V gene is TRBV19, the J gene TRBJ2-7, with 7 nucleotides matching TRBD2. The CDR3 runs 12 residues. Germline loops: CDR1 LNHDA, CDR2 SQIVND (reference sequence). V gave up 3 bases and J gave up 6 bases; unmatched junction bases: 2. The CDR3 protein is CASSMTSREQYF. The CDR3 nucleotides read TGTGCCAGTAGTATGACTAGCCGCGAGCAGTACTTC.

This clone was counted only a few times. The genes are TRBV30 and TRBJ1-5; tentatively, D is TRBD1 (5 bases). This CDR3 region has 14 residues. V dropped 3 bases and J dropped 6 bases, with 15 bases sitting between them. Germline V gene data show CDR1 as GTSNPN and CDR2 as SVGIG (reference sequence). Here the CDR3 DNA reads TGTGCCTGGAGCCCTGGGGGTCGCGTTCAGCCCCAGCATTTT. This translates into CAWSPGGRVQPQHF.

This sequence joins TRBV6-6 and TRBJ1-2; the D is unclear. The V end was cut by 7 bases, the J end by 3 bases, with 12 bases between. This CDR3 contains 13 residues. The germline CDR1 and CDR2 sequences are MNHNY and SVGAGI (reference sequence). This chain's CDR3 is CASTKGLDYGYTF. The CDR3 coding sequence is TGTGCCAGCACAAAAGGGTTGGACTATGGCTACACCTTC.

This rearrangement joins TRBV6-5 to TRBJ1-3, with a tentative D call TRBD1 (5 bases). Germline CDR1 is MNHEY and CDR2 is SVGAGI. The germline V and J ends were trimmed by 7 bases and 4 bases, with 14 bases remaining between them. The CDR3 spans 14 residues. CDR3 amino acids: CASTLPWGGNTIYF. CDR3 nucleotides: TGTGCCAGCACCTTACCCTGGGGGGGAAACACCATATATTTT.

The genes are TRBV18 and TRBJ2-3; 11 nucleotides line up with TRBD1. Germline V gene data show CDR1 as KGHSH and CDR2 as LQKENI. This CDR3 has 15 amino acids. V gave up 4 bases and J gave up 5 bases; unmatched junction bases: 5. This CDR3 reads CASSRTGGGGDTQYF. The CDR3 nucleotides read TGTGCCAGCTCACGGACAGGGGGCGGAGGAGATACGCAGTATTTT.

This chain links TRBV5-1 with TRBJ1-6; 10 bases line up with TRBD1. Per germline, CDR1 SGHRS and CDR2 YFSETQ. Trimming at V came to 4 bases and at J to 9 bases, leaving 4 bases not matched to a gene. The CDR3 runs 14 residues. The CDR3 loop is CASSSGQGVSPLHF. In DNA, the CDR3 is TGCGCCAGCAGCAGTGGACAGGGGGTTTCACCCCTCCACTTT.

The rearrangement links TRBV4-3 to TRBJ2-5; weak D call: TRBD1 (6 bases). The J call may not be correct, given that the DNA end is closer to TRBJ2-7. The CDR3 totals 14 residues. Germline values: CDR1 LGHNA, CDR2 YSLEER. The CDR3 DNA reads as TGCGCCAGCAGCCGGGGGACAATCTCCTACGAGCAGTACTTC. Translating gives CASSRGTISYEQYF.

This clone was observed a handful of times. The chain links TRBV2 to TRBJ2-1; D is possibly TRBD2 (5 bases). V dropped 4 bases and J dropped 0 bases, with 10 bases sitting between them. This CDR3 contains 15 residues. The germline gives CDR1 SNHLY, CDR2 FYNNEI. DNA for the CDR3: TGTGCCAGCAGTGTGACCACTAGCTCCTACAATGAGCAGTTCTTC. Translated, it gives CASSVTTSSYNEQFF.

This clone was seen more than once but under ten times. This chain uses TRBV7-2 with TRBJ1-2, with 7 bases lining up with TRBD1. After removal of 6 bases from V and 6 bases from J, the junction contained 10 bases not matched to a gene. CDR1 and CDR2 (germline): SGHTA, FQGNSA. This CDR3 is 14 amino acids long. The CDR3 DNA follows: TGTGCCAGCAGTGGTACGAGGGGGCCCGATGGCTACACCTTC. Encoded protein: CASSGTRGPDGYTF. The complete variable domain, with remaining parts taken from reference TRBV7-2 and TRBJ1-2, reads GAGVSQSPSNKVTEKGKDVELRCDPISGHTALYWYRQSLGQGLEFLIYFQGNSAPDKSGLPSDRFSAERTGGSVSTLTIQRTQQEDSAVYLCASSGTRGPDGYTFGSGTRLTVV.

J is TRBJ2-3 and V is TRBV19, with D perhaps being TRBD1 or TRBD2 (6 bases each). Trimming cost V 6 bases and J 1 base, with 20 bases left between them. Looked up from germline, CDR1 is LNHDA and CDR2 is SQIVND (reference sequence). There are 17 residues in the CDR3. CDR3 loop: CASSPKWGAGGTDTQYF. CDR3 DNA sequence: TGTGCCAGTAGCCCCAAATGGGGGGCCGGGGGCACAGATACGCAGTATTTT.

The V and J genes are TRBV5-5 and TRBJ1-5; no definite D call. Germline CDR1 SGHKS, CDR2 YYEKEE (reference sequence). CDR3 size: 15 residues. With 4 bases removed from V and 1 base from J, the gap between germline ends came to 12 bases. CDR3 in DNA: TGTGCCAGCAGCACAAAGACGGGCAGCAATCAGCCCCAGCATTTT. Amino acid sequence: CASSTKTGSNQPQHF.

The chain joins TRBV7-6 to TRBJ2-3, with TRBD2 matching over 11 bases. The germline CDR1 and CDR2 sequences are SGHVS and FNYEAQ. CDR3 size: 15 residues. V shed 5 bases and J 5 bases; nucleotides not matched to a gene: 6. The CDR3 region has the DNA TGTGCCAGCAGCGGTCTAGCGGGAGGTAAAGATACGCAGTATTTT. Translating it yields CASSGLAGGKDTQYF. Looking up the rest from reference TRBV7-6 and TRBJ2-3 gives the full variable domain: GAGVSQSPRYKVTKRGQDVALRCDPISGHVSLYWYRQALGQGPEFLTYFNYEAQQDKSGLPNDRFSAERPEGSISTLTIQRTEQRDSAMYRCASSGLAGGKDTQYFGPGTRLTVL.

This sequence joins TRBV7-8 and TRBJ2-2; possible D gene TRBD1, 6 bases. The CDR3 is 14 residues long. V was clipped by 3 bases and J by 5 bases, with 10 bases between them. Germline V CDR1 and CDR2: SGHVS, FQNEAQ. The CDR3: CASSFPRGTGELFF. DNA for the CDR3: TGTGCCAGCAGCTTCCCGAGGGGGACCGGGGAGCTGTTTTTT.

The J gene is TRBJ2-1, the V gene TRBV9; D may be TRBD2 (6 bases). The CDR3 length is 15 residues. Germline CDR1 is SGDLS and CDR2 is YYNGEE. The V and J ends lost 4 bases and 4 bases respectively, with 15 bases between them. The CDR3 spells CASSPILAAYNEQFF. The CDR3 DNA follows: TGTGCCAGCAGCCCCATCTTAGCGGCTTACAATGAGCAGTTCTTC.

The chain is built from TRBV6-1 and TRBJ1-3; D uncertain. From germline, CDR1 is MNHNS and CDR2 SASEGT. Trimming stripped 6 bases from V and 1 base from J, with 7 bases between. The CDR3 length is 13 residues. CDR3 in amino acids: CASRGLSGNTIYF. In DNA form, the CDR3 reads TGTGCCAGCAGGGGTTTGTCTGGAAACACCATATATTTT.

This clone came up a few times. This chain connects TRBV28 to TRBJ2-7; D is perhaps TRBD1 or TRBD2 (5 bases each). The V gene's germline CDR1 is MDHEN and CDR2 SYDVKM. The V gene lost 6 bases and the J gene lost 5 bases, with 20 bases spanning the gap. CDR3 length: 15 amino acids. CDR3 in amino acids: CASRYLDTTGHEQYF. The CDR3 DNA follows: TGTGCCAGCAGATACCTGGACACTACGGGACACGAGCAGTACTTC.

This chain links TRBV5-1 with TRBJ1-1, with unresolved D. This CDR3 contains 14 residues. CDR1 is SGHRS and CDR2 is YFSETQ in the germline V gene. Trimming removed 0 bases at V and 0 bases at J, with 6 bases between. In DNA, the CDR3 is TGCGCCAGCAGCTTGGGGGCGATGAACACTGAAGCTTTCTTT. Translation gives CASSLGAMNTEAFF.

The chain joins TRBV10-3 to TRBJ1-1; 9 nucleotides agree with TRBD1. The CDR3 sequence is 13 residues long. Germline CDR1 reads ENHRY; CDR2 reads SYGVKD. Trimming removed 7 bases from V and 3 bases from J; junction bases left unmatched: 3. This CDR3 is CAIKRDRDTEAFF. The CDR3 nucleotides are TGTGCCATCAAGCGGGACAGGGACACTGAAGCTTTCTTT.

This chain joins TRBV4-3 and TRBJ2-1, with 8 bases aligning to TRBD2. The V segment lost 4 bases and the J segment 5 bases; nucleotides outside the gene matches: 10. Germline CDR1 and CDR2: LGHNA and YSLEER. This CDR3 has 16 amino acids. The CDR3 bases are TGCGCCAGCAGCCTTAGCTATCGGGGGGGGAACAATGAGCAGTTCTTC. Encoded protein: CASSLSYRGGNNEQFF.

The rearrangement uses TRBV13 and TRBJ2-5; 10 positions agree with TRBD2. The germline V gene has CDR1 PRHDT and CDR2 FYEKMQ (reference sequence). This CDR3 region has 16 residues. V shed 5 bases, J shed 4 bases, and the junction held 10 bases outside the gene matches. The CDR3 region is CASSARNSGRPETQYF. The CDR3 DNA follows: TGTGCCAGCAGCGCCCGGAATAGCGGGAGGCCAGAGACCCAGTACTTC.